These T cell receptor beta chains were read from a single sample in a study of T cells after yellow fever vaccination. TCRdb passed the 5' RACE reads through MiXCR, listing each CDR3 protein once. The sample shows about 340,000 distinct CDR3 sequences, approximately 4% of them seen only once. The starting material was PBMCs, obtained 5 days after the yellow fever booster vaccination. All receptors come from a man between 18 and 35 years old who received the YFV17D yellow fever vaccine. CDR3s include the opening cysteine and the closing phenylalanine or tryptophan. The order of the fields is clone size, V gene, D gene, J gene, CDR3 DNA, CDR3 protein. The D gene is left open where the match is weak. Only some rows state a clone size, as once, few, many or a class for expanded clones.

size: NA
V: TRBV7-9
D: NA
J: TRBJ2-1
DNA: TGTGCCCTCGTGGCAGTCAATGAGCAGTTCTTC
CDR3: CALVAVNEQFF

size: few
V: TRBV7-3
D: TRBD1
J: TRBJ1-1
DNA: TGTGCCAGCAGCCCACAGGGGGCGATGAACACTGAAGCTTTCTTT
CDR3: CASSPQGAMNTEAFF

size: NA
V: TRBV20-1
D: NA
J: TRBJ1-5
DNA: TGCAGTGCTCATACCGACGGGGGGAAGTATAGCAATCAGCCCCAGCATTTT
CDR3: CSAHTDGGKYSNQPQHF

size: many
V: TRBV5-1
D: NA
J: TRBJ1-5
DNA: TGCGCCAGCAGCTCGACTGGGGCAAGCAATCAGCCCCAGCATTTT
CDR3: CASSSTGASNQPQHF

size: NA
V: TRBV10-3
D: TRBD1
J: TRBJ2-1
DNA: TGTGCCATCAGTGACCCCACAGGGGGCGGCTCCTACAATGAGCAGTTCTTC
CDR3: CAISDPTGGGSYNEQFF

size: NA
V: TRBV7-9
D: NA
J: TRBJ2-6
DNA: TGTGCCAGCAGCTTAGTCAATACTGGGGCCAACGTCCTGACTTTC
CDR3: CASSLVNTGANVLTF

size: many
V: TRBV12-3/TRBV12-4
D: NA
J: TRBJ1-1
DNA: TGTGCCAGCAGCCACGGTCTTGAAGCTTTCTTT
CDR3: CASSHGLEAFF

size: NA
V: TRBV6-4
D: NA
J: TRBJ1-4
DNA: TGTGCCAGCAGGCCCGGGACGGACTTTGGGGAACTGTTTTTT
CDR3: CASRPGTDFGELFF

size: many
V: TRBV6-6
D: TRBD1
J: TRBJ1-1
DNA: TGTGCCAGCAGTTACGAGGCCAGGGGGACCACTGAAGCTTTCTTT
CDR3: CASSYEARGTTEAFF

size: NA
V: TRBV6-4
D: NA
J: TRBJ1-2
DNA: TGTGCCAGCAGTGGCGGATCTCAGGGGGGCTACACCTTC
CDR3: CASSGGSQGGYTF

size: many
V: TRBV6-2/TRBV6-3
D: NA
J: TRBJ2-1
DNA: TGTGCCAGCAGTTACTCGGGAAACAATGAGCAGTTCTTC
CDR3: CASSYSGNNEQFF

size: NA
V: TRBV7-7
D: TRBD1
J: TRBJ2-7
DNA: TGTGCCAGCAGCTCCACGGACAGGGTACAGTACTTC
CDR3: CASSSTDRVQYF

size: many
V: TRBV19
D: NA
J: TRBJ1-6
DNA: TGTGCCAGTAGTATGCGACCATATAATTCACCCCTCCACTTT
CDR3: CASSMRPYNSPLHF

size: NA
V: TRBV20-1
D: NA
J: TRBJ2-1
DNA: TGCAGTGCTAGAAGTCCCAGCGGGCGGTCCAATGAGCAGTTCTTC
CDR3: CSARSPSGRSNEQFF

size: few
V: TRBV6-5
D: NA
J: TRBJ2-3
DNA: TGTGCCAGTAAGATTGGAGAGGATACGCAGTATTTT
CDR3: CASKIGEDTQYF

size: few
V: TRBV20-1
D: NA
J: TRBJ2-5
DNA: TGCAGTGCTCCCCTGGCCTCGAGGTCCCAAGAGACCCAGTACTTC
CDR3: CSAPLASRSQETQYF

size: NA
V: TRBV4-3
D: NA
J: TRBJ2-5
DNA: TGCGCCAGCAGCCAAGCGCCGGGACTCGGAGAGGAGACCCAGTACTTC
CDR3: CASSQAPGLGEETQYF

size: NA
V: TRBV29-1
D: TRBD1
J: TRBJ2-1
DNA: TGCAGCGTTGAAGGACAGGGGGTGGATGGGCAGTTCTTC
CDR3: CSVEGQGVDGQFF

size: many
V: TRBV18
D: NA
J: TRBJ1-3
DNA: TGTGCCAGCTCACCATCCGCAGGGACGGGAAACACCATATATTTT
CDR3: CASSPSAGTGNTIYF

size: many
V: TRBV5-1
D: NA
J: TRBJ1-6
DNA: TGCGCCAGCGCGAGGGGAGATTCACCCCTCCACTTT
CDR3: CASARGDSPLHF

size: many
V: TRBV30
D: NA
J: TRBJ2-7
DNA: TGTGCCTGGAGCTACGACTACGAGCAGTACTTC
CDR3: CAWSYDYEQYF

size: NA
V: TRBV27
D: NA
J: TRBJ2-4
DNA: TGTGCCAGCAGCGAACGGAGGACAGATAAAAACATTCAGTACTTC
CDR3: CASSERRTDKNIQYF

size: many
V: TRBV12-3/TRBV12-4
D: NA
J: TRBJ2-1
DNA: TGTGCCAGCAGTTTTTGGGGGGCCAATGAGCAGTTCTTC
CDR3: CASSFWGANEQFF

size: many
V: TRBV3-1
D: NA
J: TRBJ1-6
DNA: TGTGCCAGCAGCCAAAGAAGCTCCTATAATTCACCCCTCCACTTT
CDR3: CASSQRSSYNSPLHF

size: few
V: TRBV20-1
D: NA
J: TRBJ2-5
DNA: TGCAGTGCTAGGAACGCCCGAGGCCAAGAGACCCAGTACTTC
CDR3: CSARNARGQETQYF

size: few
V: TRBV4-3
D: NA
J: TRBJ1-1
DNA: TGCGCCAGCAGCCAAGGGGTACAGGGGAACACTGAAGCTTTCTTT
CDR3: CASSQGVQGNTEAFF

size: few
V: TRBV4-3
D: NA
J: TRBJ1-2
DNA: TGCGCCAGCAGCCAAGAGAAGGGTCGTGGCTACACCTTC
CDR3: CASSQEKGRGYTF

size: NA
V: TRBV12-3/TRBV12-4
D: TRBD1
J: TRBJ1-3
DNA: TGTGCCAGTTTTAGTGCCGGGACAGGGGTAATTCCTGGAAACACCATATATTTT
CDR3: CASFSAGTGVIPGNTIYF

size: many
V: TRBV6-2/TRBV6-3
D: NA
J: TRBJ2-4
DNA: TGTGCCAGCAGTTCTGGGTCGTGGGACATTCAGTACTTC
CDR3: CASSSGSWDIQYF

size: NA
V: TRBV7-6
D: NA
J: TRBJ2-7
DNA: TGTGCCAGCAGCCTGGGGGCGTCGGAGCAGTACTTC
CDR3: CASSLGASEQYF

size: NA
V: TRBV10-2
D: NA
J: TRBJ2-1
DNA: TGCGCCAGCAGTGAGTCTAGCGGCCACTCCTACAATGAGCAGTTCTTC
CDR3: CASSESSGHSYNEQFF

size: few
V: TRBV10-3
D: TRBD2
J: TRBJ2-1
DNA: TGTGCCATCAGTGAGGCCATAGCGGGGGGGCAAAATGAGCAGTTCTTC
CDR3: CAISEAIAGGQNEQFF

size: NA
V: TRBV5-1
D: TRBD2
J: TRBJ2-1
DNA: TGCGCCAGCAGCTTGGAGACTAGCGGGGGGTCCTACAATGAGCAGTTCTTC
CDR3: CASSLETSGGSYNEQFF

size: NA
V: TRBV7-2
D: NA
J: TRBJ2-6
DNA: TGTGCCAGCAGCTTCACCAGGGTACTCTCTGGGGCCAACGTCCTGACTTTC
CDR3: CASSFTRVLSGANVLTF

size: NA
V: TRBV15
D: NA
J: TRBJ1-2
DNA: TGTGCCACCAGCAGAGACCCAGCTAACTATGGCTACACCTTC
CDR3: CATSRDPANYGYTF

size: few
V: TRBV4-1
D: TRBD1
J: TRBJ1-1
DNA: TGCGCCAGCAGCCAACCACTACCGACAGGGTTTCGCACTGAAGCTTTCTTT
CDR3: CASSQPLPTGFRTEAFF

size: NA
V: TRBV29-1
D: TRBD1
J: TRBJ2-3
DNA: TGCAGCTACGGACAGGGGGGCACAGATACGCAGTATTTT
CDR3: CSYGQGGTDTQYF

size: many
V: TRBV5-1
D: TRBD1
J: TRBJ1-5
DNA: TGCGCCAGCAGCACCGGGACAGGGGGCAATCAGCCCCAGCATTTT
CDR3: CASSTGTGGNQPQHF

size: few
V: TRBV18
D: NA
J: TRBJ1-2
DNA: TGTGCCAGCTCACCTGACACGACAGGAGGGAACGCCTATGGCTACACCTTC
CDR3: CASSPDTTGGNAYGYTF

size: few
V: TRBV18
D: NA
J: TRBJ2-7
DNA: TGTGCCAGCTCCCCGTCCGGGTTCCACGAGCAGTACTTC
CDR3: CASSPSGFHEQYF

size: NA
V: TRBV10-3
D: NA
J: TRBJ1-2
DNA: TGTGCCATCAGTGATGTTTTAGAGACGGGCTATGGCTACACCTTC
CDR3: CAISDVLETGYGYTF

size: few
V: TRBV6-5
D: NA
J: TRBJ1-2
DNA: TGTGCCACCAAGGCAGGGGACAATAACTATGGCTACACCTTC
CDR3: CATKAGDNNYGYTF

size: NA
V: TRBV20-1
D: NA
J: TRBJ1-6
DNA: TGCAGTGCTAGAGTCGCCAGGGGTATCAATTCACCCCTCCACTTT
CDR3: CSARVARGINSPLHF

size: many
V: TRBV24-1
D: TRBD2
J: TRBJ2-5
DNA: TGTGCCACCAGTGTTCCGGGAGGGGAGACCCAGTACTTC
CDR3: CATSVPGGETQYF

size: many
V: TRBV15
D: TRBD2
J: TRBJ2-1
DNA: TGTGCCACCGTCCCCAGCGGGGGGTACAATGAGCAGTTCTTC
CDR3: CATVPSGGYNEQFF

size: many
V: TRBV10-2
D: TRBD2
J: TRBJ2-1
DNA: TGCGCCAGCAGTGAGTCGAGGGCTAGCGGAATACGTAGCTCCTACAATGAGCAGTTCTTC
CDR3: CASSESRASGIRSSYNEQFF

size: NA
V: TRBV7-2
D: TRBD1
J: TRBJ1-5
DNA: TGTGCCAGCAGCTTACGTCCCCAGGGGGCAGGGCAGCCCCAGCATTTT
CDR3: CASSLRPQGAGQPQHF

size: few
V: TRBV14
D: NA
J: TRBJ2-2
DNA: TGTGCCAGCAGCCAAGCCCTACAGGGTATCGTCACCGGGGAGCTGTTTTTT
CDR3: CASSQALQGIVTGELFF

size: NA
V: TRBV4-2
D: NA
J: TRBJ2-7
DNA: TGTGCCAGCAGCCCCGGGGATCGGGAGCAGTACTTC
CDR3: CASSPGDREQYF

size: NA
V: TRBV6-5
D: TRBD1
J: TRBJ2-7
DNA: TGTGCCGGCCCCGGGACAGGGTTCCACGAGCAGTACTTC
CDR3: CAGPGTGFHEQYF

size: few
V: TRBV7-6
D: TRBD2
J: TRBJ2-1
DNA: TGTGCCAGCAGCTTAGGAATTAGCGGGGCCCAGAATGAGCAGTTCTTC
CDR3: CASSLGISGAQNEQFF

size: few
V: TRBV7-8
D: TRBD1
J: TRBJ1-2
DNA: TGTGCCAGCAGCTTAATGGTGGGACAGGGGACCTTCGGCTACACCTTC
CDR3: CASSLMVGQGTFGYTF

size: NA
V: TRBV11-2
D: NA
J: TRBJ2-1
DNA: TGTGCCAGCAGCTTAGCACAGAGGGGATGGTACAATGAGCAGTTCTTC
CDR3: CASSLAQRGWYNEQFF

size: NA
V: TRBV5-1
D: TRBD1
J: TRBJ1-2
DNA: TGCGCCAGCAGCTTGTGGGACAGAGCAGGGGATGGCTACACCTTC
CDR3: CASSLWDRAGDGYTF

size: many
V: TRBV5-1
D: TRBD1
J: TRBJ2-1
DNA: TGCGCCAGCGGCCGGGACAGCAGGTACTACAATGAGCAGTTCTTC
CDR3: CASGRDSRYYNEQFF

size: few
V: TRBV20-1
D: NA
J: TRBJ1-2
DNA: TGCAGTGCTGGGGTGGCCACCGGGGCGGCTGGCTACACCTTC
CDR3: CSAGVATGAAGYTF

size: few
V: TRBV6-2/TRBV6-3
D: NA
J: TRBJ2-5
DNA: TGTGCCGCCACCGGGGCCGACGGGACCCAGTACTTC
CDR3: CAATGADGTQYF

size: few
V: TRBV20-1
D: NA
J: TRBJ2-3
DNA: TGCAGTGCAACCGCCTGGGTACAAACCACAGATACGCAGTATTTT
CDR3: CSATAWVQTTDTQYF

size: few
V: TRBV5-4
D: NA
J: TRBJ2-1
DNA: TGTGCCAGCAGCTTACAACTAACCTACAATGAGCAGTTCTTC
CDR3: CASSLQLTYNEQFF